These 31 T cell receptor beta chains share one sample of origin, sequenced in a study of T cell responses to AZD1222 COVID-19 vaccine. The data were produced by immunoSEQ multiplex PCR, yet TCRdb's version contains in-frame clones alone and is incomplete. This sample has over 80,000 clones; 80% to 90% occur once, and the top ten carry 30% to 35%. The material sequenced was peripheral blood, taken on day 0 of AZD1222 vaccination. All receptors come from an adult in good health.

V and J are TRBV30 and TRBJ1-2; 11 bases are a match to TRBD1. Germline loops: CDR1 GTSNPN, CDR2 SVGIG (reference sequence). The CDR3 contains 16 residues. With 2 bases clipped from V and 5 bases from J, the junction kept 10 bases outside the gene matches. CDR3 DNA sequence: TGTGCCTGGAGTCCCGGACAGGGGGCCATAATTTATGGCTACACCTTC. Translating it yields CAWSPGQGAIIYGYTF.

Only one count was recorded for this clone. The chain is built from TRBV5-4 and TRBJ2-1; possibly TRBD1 or TRBD2 for D (6 bases each). CDR3 length: 15 amino acids. The V end lost 3 bases, the J end lost 1 base, and 11 bases lay between the germline ends. CDR1 and CDR2 from the germline V gene are SGHNT and YYREEE (reference sequence). The chain's CDR3 is CASSSIGGSYNEQFF. CDR3 nucleotides: TGTGCCAGCAGCTCCATAGGGGGGTCCTACAATGAGCAGTTCTTC.

The chain carries TRBV5-4 and TRBJ1-2; 7 nucleotides agree with TRBD1. Germline V gene sequence: CDR1 SGHNT, CDR2 YYREEE (reference sequence). Trimming took 0 bases from V and 8 from J; bases not matched to a gene: 10. This CDR3 region has 15 residues. CDR3 protein: CASSLVSDRSGGYTF. The CDR3 coding sequence is TGTGCCAGCAGCTTGGTCTCGGACAGGTCGGGGGGCTACACCTTC.

This clone was observed a single time. The J gene is TRBJ2-5, the V gene TRBV28, with TRBD1 identical over 11 bases. Germline loops: CDR1 MDHEN, CDR2 SYDVKM. CDR3 length: 16 residues. Trimming at V came to 3 bases and at J to 5 bases, leaving 8 bases not matched to a gene. The DNA of the CDR3 is TGTGCCAGCAGTTTCTCCGGGACAGGGGGTTTCGAGACCCAGTACTTC. This encodes CASSFSGTGGFETQYF.

The V call is TRBV10-2, the J call TRBJ2-7; D is possibly TRBD1 or TRBD2 (6 bases each). Trimming cost V 5 bases and J 5 bases, with 10 bases left between them. The CDR3 sequence is 12 residues long. CDR1 and CDR2 (germline): WSHSY, SAAADI. CDR3 DNA sequence: TGCGCCAGCAGTAGTGGGGGGCACGAGCAGTACTTC. This encodes CASSSGGHEQYF.

This sequence joins TRBV19 and TRBJ1-1; 10 bases are a match to TRBD1. The CDR3 runs to 15 residues. After removal of 7 bases from V and 4 bases from J, the junction contained 9 bases not matched to a gene. Germline CDR1 LNHDA, CDR2 SQIVND (reference sequence). The CDR3 region is CASTLRRTGGTEAFF. In DNA form, the CDR3 reads TGTGCCAGTACCCTCCGGAGGACAGGGGGCACTGAAGCTTTCTTT.

The chain has TRBV5-1 and TRBJ2-7, with a weak D call TRBD1 (5 bases). V was pared by 1 base and J by 3 bases, with 14 bases between. CDR1 is SGHRS, CDR2 YFSETQ, per germline. The CDR3 consists of 15 residues. Here the CDR3 DNA reads TGCGCCAGCAGCTTGACGGCGAGGCAGGGCTACGAGCAGTACTTC. It specifies CASSLTARQGYEQYF.

The chain joins TRBV7-2 to TRBJ2-5; 8 nucleotides match TRBD1. This CDR3 contains 14 residues. In germline, CDR1 is SGHTA, CDR2 FQGNSA. J was trimmed by 5 bases and V by 4 bases; bases with no gene match: 6. The CDR3 DNA reads TGTGCCAGCAGCTCGGACAGGGTGCGGGAGACCCAGTACTTC. Its translation is CASSSDRVRETQYF.

This clone has a handful of counts. V and J are TRBV12-3 or TRBV12-4 and TRBJ2-1, with D perhaps matching TRBD1 (5 bases). The CDR3 length is 13 residues. Trimming left V 0 bases short and J 8 bases short, with 8 bases between. CDR3 sequence: CASSLAQGYEQFF. The DNA for the CDR3 is TGTGCCAGCAGTTTAGCGCAGGGCTATGAGCAGTTCTTC.

This clone was found once. The chain combines TRBV30 with TRBJ2-3; 11 bases agree with TRBD2. The ends lost 8 bases at V and 5 bases at J; junction bases unmatched: 12. The CDR3 loop spans 15 amino acids. Germline-derived CDR1 and CDR2 are GTSNPN and SVGIG (reference sequence). The CDR3 bases are TGTGCCGTAACCCTTAGCGGGAGGGCCGGAGATACGCAGTATTTT. It encodes CAVTLSGRAGDTQYF.

The chain recombines TRBV4-2 with TRBJ1-4; D remains ambiguous. The V gene lost 0 bases and the J gene lost 4 bases, with 12 bases spanning the gap. CDR3 length: 16 amino acids. The V gene's germline CDR1 is LGHNA and CDR2 YNFKEQ. The chain's CDR3 is CASSQDGRIGNEKLFF. CDR3 DNA: TGTGCCAGCAGCCAAGATGGGAGGATCGGTAATGAAAAACTGTTTTTT.

This clone occurred a few times. The chain carries TRBV4-2 and TRBJ2-2, with 11 bases that match TRBD2. This CDR3 has 14 residues. The germline V gene encodes CDR1 LGHNA and CDR2 YNFKEQ. V gave up 4 bases and J gave up 8 bases; unmatched junction bases: 3. The CDR3 protein is CASSLAGGPGELFF. The CDR3 DNA reads as TGTGCCAGCAGCCTAGCGGGAGGGCCTGGGGAGCTGTTTTTT.

This clone was observed a few times. The chain links TRBV6-5 to TRBJ2-2; D gene ambiguous. Germline assignment: CDR1 MNHEY and CDR2 SVGAGI. V gave up 7 bases and J gave up 6 bases, with 6 bases separating them. CDR3 length: 11 residues. As DNA, the CDR3 is TGTGCCAGCAAGGGCTCCGGGGAGCTGTTTTTT. Translating it yields CASKGSGELFF.

This rearrangement joins TRBV5-4 to TRBJ1-1; 7 bases fit TRBD1. Germline V gives CDR1 SGHNT, CDR2 YYREEE (reference sequence). CDR3 length equals 13 residues. The junction had 6 bases not matched to a gene; V was cut back by 2 bases and J by 8 bases. CDR3 protein: CASSFSSGGEAFF. The CDR3 nucleotides are TGTGCCAGCAGCTTTAGCTCAGGGGGGGAAGCTTTCTTT.

This clone occurred a few times. The V and J genes are TRBV29-1 and TRBJ2-2, with TRBD1 matching 8 bases. Germline CDR1 SQVTM, CDR2 ANQGSEA. This CDR3 comprises 14 residues. The junction had 8 bases not matched to a gene; V was cut back by 6 bases and J by 5 bases. CDR3: CSVAGQGDTGELFF. In DNA form, the CDR3 reads TGCAGCGTCGCCGGACAGGGCGATACCGGGGAGCTGTTTTTT.

The chain recombines TRBV29-1 with TRBJ1-1; no clear D. The CDR3 runs 13 residues. CDR1 SQVTM and CDR2 ANQGSEA come from the germline V gene. Trimming took off 6 bases at V and 3 bases at J, with 14 bases between the two ends. The chain's CDR3 is CSVIFQSDTEAFF. The CDR3 DNA reads as TGCAGCGTCATATTTCAATCCGACACTGAAGCTTTCTTT.

This chain connects TRBV6-6 to TRBJ1-1; weak D call: TRBD1 (5 bases). The V gene lost 8 bases and the J gene lost 1 base, with 8 bases spanning the gap. Germline V lookup: CDR1 MNHNY, CDR2 SVGAGI (reference sequence). The CDR3 covers 12 residues. CDR3 bases: TGTGCCAGCGGGGCCACGAACACTGAAGCTTTCTTT. Translating it yields CASGATNTEAFF.

This clone was found a few times. The chain couples TRBV27 to TRBJ2-7, with 9 nucleotides matching TRBD1. The CDR3 covers 14 residues. Looked up from germline, CDR1 is MNHEY and CDR2 is SMNVEV (reference sequence). V shed 6 bases and J 4 bases; nucleotides not matched to a gene: 7. The CDR3 nucleotides read TGTGCCAGCAGATCACAGGGGGCTAGGTACGAGCAGTACTTC. It encodes CASRSQGARYEQYF.

The chain employs TRBV18 and TRBJ2-3; D unclear. The germline gives CDR1 KGHSH, CDR2 LQKENI. Trimming pared 2 bases from V and 2 bases from J, leaving 8 bases between. The CDR3 loop spans 14 amino acids. The DNA for the CDR3 is TGTGCCAGCTCACCAACGGTAAACACAGATACGCAGTATTTT. Translated, it gives CASSPTVNTDTQYF.

The chain is built from TRBV18 and TRBJ1-1, with D possibly being TRBD1 (6 bases). There are 14 residues in the CDR3. V was shortened by 6 bases and J by 4 bases, with 15 bases between the two germline ends. Germline values: CDR1 KGHSH, CDR2 LQKENI. In nucleotides, the CDR3 is TGTGCCAGCTCGGGGAACGGGGGCGGCACTGAAGCTTTCTTT. It translates to CASSGNGGGTEAFF.

The chain carries TRBV6-2 or TRBV6-3 and TRBJ1-6, with a weak D call TRBD1 (5 bases). In germline, CDR1 is MNHEY, CDR2 SVGEGT. This CDR3 is built from 13 residues. V was cut by 4 bases and J by 14 bases, with 15 bases left in between. The CDR3, as DNA: TGTGCCAGCAGTTCTTCCGGGGCGAGTACCCTCCACTTT. It specifies CASSSSGASTLHF.

This rearrangement joins TRBV3-1 (or the pseudogene TRBV3-2) to TRBJ1-5; D not resolved. Germline V lookup: CDR1 LGHDT, CDR2 YNNKEL (reference sequence). The CDR3 runs to 13 residues. The ends were cut back, 1 base at V and 10 bases at J, with 11 bases in the middle. The CDR3 DNA follows: TGTGCCAGCAGCCAAGGTTCGGAGGGTCCCCAGCATTTT. Translation: CASSQGSEGPQHF.

The chain has TRBV7-8 and TRBJ2-5; 8 nucleotides match TRBD1. Trimming cost V 5 bases and J 5 bases; bases outside gene matches: 10. Germline lookup yields CDR1 SGHVS and CDR2 FQNEAQ. CDR3 length: 15 residues. The DNA of the CDR3 is TGTGCCAGCAGCCCTATTCAGGGGGCCTGGGAGACCCAGTACTTC. Amino acids: CASSPIQGAWETQYF.

The chain has TRBV7-9 and TRBJ1-3; the D gene is possibly TRBD1 (6 bases). In germline, CDR1 is SEHNR, CDR2 FQNEAQ (reference sequence). CDR3 length: 14 amino acids. V lost 5 bases and J 0 bases, leaving 8 bases between the germline ends. The CDR3 region has the DNA TGTGCCAGCAGCCCACAGGGCTCTGGAAACACCATATATTTT. As protein: CASSPQGSGNTIYF.

The V and J genes are TRBV28 and TRBJ2-5; 8 bases line up with TRBD1. The CDR3 is 16 amino acids. Per germline, CDR1 MDHEN and CDR2 SYDVKM. V was clipped by 2 bases and J by 1 base; unmatched bases: 6. The CDR3 sequence: CASSLSPGQVQETQYF. For the CDR3, the DNA is TGTGCCAGCAGTTTAAGTCCGGGACAGGTCCAAGAGACCCAGTACTTC.

Worth noting for this clone: A junction boundary mismatches the germline segment, possibly from a read error. The rearrangement uses TRBV29-1 and TRBJ2-7; D is uncertain. The CDR3 totals 12 residues. Germline CDR1 SQVTM, CDR2 ANQGSEA. In DNA, the CDR3 is TGCAGCGTTCAAGAAGAGTTCTACGAGCAGTACTTC. As protein: CSVQEEFYEQYF.

The CDR3 reads CASSLGTITDTQYF. The CDR3 DNA reads as TGCGCCAGCAGCCTCGGGACAATCACAGATACGCAGTATTTT. The V call is TRBV5-1, the J call TRBJ2-3; the D gene is possibly TRBD1 (6 bases). The germline V and J ends were trimmed by 4 bases and 2 bases, with 11 bases remaining between them. From germline, CDR1 is SGHRS and CDR2 YFSETQ. The CDR3 has 14 residues.

This clone was found once. The J gene is TRBJ2-1, the V gene TRBV5-6, with TRBD1 matching over 11 bases. The germline gives CDR1 SGHDT, CDR2 YYEEEE. The CDR3 runs 14 residues. The J segment lost 9 bases and the V segment lost 2 bases, leaving 4 bases of the junction unmatched. DNA for the CDR3: TGTGCCAGCAGCTTTGGGACAGGGGGAGGTGAGCAGTTCTTC. As protein: CASSFGTGGGEQFF. The variable domain in full, with the rest retrieved from reference TRBV5-6 and TRBJ2-1, is DAGVTQSPTHLIKTRGQQVTLRCSPKSGHDTVSWYQQALGQGPQFIFQYYEEEERQRGNFPDRFSGHQFPNYSSELNVNALLLGDSALYLCASSFGTGGGEQFFGPGTRLTVL.

This clone was detected only once. This chain connects TRBV20-1 to TRBJ2-2; D possibly corresponds to TRBD1 (6 bases). Between the trimmed V and J ends, which lost 3 bases and 0 bases, there was a span of 14 bases. The CDR3 consists of 16 residues. Germline V gives CDR1 DFQATT, CDR2 SNEGSKA (reference sequence). CDR3 DNA: TGCAGTGCTAGTCCCCTAGACAGGTCGAACACCGGGGAGCTGTTTTTT. As protein: CSASPLDRSNTGELFF.

The rearrangement joins TRBV28 to TRBJ1-2; 7 bases fit TRBD1. The germline V gene encodes CDR1 MDHEN and CDR2 SYDVKM. The CDR3 has 14 amino acids. The V gene end was trimmed by 1 base and the J gene end by 8 bases; junction bases not matched to a gene: 7. The CDR3 region is CASSLSGRGSGYTF. CDR3 coding DNA: TGTGCCAGCAGTTTATCGGGCAGGGGGTCCGGCTACACCTTC.

This clone has only one observation. The rearrangement joins TRBV7-2 to TRBJ2-1, with a possible D match to TRBD1 (6 bases). Germline V lookup: CDR1 SGHTA, CDR2 FQGNSA. The V and J ends lost 5 bases and 3 bases respectively, with 14 bases between them. CDR3 length equals 15 residues. CDR3 DNA sequence: TGTGCCAGCAGCAGGGGGTCAAGGTTCTACAATGAGCAGTTCTTC. Residues: CASSRGSRFYNEQFF.